The sequence of this T cell receptor (beta chain) was determined in a study of blood T cell repertoires in COVID-19. This table comes from immunoSEQ multiplex PCR, and its TCRdb copy is limited to in-frame clones, with some not included. The repertoire holds some 130,000 clones, over 80% seen once, with 1.5% to 2% in the top ten. The CDR3 runs to 13 residues. The germline CDR1 and CDR2 sequences are KGHSH and LQKENI. V lost 6 bases to trimming and J lost 9 bases, with 15 bases between them. Sequencing was done on a sample of peripheral blood. This sequence originates from a man in his 70s with acute or convalescent COVID-19. This chain links TRBV18 with TRBJ2-1, with D perhaps TRBD2 (7 bases). The CDR3 DNA follows: TGTGCCAGCTCGGCCAAGGGGGGGGGTGAGCAGTTCTTC. Its protein product is CASSAKGGGEQFF.